This T cell receptor beta chain appears in the sequencing data of a study of human T cells and chemical hapten exposure. Study-wide background: Alopecia areata, totalis or universalis affected patients who were mostly female.

Whole-study results and caveats: Alopecia affecting every donor means their immune response may not match healthy people's.

This clonotype was counted between two and nine times. Antigen unknown. The junction had 9 bases not matched to a gene; V was cut back by 4 bases and J by 1 base. The germline V gene has CDR1 ENHRY and CDR2 SYGVKD. The CDR3 totals 16 residues. Unique molecular identifiers were linked by the library to individual cDNA molecules. In TCRdb, the RACE reads were re-called with MiXCR into one record per CDR3 protein. This sample has about 190,000 distinct CDR3 sequences, with around 23% found just once. Noted time point: patch test 3, about 24 weeks after DPC sensitization. As for treatment: therapeutic diphenylcyclopropenone sensitization with weekly scalp DPC. It was from unfractionated whole blood that total RNA was extracted.

The source of this sequence is a woman between 40 and 55 years old with alopecia areata. Some clones in this sample may be carry-over from other donors' samples. The chain couples TRBV10-3 to TRBJ1-2; TRBD1 agrees at 7 bases. Here the sequenced sample was whole blood, taken in connection with sensitization to the hapten diphenylcyclopropenone (DPC). CDR3 in amino acids: CAISGQGVSSNYGYTF. CDR3 nucleotides: TGTGCCATCAGTGGACAGGGAGTATCGAGTAACTATGGCTACACCTTC.